Below are 5 T cell receptor beta chains sequenced from a single sample in a study of monozygotic twins with cystic fibrosis. Sequencing was performed with immunoSEQ multiplex PCR; in TCRdb, only in-frame clones are kept and a portion is missing. Of just over 14,000 clones listed, approximately 84% were seen once; the top ten hold about 1%. Sequencing used blood. The receptors shown here come from a boy between 10 and 17 years old with cystic fibrosis.

The rearrangement links TRBV5-1 to TRBJ2-5, with 8 nucleotides matching TRBD1. With 0 bases clipped from V and 5 bases from J, the junction kept 6 bases outside the gene matches. The CDR3 spans 15 residues. Germline CDR1 reads SGHRS; CDR2 reads YFSETQ. Here the CDR3 reads CASSLVDRAAETQYF. CDR3 nucleotide sequence: TGCGCCAGCAGCTTGGTGGACAGGGCGGCGGAGACCCAGTACTTC.

The V call is TRBV5-1, the J call TRBJ2-2; TRBD1 agrees at 7 bases. The CDR3 contains 15 residues. Germline CDR1 reads SGHRS; CDR2 reads YFSETQ. V shed 4 bases and J 6 bases; nucleotides not matched to a gene: 9. In DNA, the CDR3 is TGCGCCAGCAGCGTGACAGGGCCCCCCTCCGGGGAGCTGTTTTTT. Residues: CASSVTGPPSGELFF.

This sequence joins TRBV7-8 and TRBJ2-1, with D unresolved. V was shortened by 3 bases and J by 5 bases, with 11 bases between the two germline ends. The CDR3 contains 14 residues. Germline CDR1 is SGHVS and CDR2 is FQNEAQ. The CDR3 reads CASSFSGGDNEQFF. The CDR3 DNA follows: TGTGCCAGCAGCTTTTCGGGTGGGGACAATGAGCAGTTCTTC.

This chain links TRBV2 with TRBJ2-5; no firm D call. From germline, CDR1 is SNHLY and CDR2 FYNNEI. The CDR3 is 13 amino acids. V dropped 3 bases and J dropped 5 bases, with 10 bases sitting between them. CDR3 in DNA: TGTGCCAGCAGTGATTTTTTGTTGGAGACCCAGTACTTC. Encoded protein: CASSDFLLETQYF.

The chain employs TRBV28 and TRBJ2-7, with 8 bases aligning to TRBD1. J lost 5 bases, V lost 5 bases, and 8 bases had no gene match. CDR1 and CDR2 from the germline V gene are MDHEN and SYDVKM. The CDR3 runs to 14 residues. The CDR3 region has the DNA TGTGCCAGCAGTAGTGGACAGGGTCCGCACGAGCAGTACTTC. This sequence encodes CASSSGQGPHEQYF.